One and the same sample provided the 15 T cell receptor beta chains below, sequenced in a study of cytomegalovirus exposure and HLA in healthy donors. 13 Jbeta primers and 60 Vbeta primers were used for the PCR. Clones were read by immunoSEQ multiplex PCR, and TCRdb kept only the in-frame ones, dropping some. This sample yields roughly 100,000 clones, of which 75% are seen a single time; about 9.4% belongs to the top ten. Material for sequencing was PBMCs. The receptors come from a man aged 45-60 years in good health and CMV-seronegative.

J is TRBJ1-5 and V is TRBV6-1, with D possibly matching TRBD1 (6 bases). V lost 7 bases to trimming and J lost 5 bases, with 18 bases between them. CDR3 length equals 15 residues. Germline V gene sequence: CDR1 MNHNS, CDR2 SASEGT. This chain's CDR3 is CASMSTGTRYQPQHF. CDR3 DNA sequence: TGTGCCAGCATGTCAACAGGGACCCGTTATCAGCCCCAGCATTTT.

The chain uses TRBV11-3 and TRBJ2-3; possible D gene TRBD1, 6 bases. The CDR3 totals 15 residues. Per germline, CDR1 SGHNT and CDR2 YENEEA. The V and J ends lost 1 base and 5 bases respectively, with 13 bases between them. CDR3 sequence: CASSLGVSTGDTQYF. The CDR3 DNA follows: TGTGCCAGCAGCTTAGGGGTCTCGACAGGAGATACGCAGTATTTT.

The rearrangement uses TRBV11-3 and TRBJ1-5; TRBD1 agrees at 9 bases. CDR3 length equals 16 residues. CDR1 is SGHNT and CDR2 is YENEEA in the germline V gene. V shed 5 bases and J 5 bases; nucleotides not matched to a gene: 10. CDR3 region: CASSRGGTGIHQPQHF. CDR3 DNA: TGTGCCAGCAGCCGAGGGGGGACAGGGATACATCAGCCCCAGCATTTT.

The chain carries TRBV7-2 and TRBJ2-5; 12 bases are a match to TRBD2. V was clipped by 6 bases and J by 2 bases; unmatched bases: 7. The CDR3 has 16 residues. Germline V gene data show CDR1 as SGHTA and CDR2 as FQGNSA. The chain's CDR3 is CASSYPGLAGQETQYF. DNA of the CDR3: TGTGCCAGCAGTTATCCGGGACTAGCGGGTCAAGAGACCCAGTACTTC.

This clone turned up a few times. V usage is TRBV28 and J usage is TRBJ2-4; 7 positions agree with TRBD2. Germline CDR1 MDHEN, CDR2 SYDVKM. There are 17 residues in the CDR3. V was clipped by 6 bases and J by 0 bases; unmatched bases: 11. The chain's CDR3 is CASSPRKGGRAKNIQYF. CDR3 nucleotides: TGTGCCAGCAGCCCGAGGAAAGGCGGGAGAGCCAAAAACATTCAGTACTTC.

The chain joins TRBV7-2 to TRBJ2-3; 9 positions agree with TRBD2. Germline loops: CDR1 SGHTA, CDR2 FQGNSA. J was trimmed by 6 bases and V by 1 base; bases with no gene match: 2. The CDR3 is made up of 14 amino acids. The CDR3: CASSLGGRADTQYF. The CDR3 DNA reads TGTGCCAGCAGCTTAGGCGGGAGGGCGGATACGCAGTATTTT.

The chain has TRBV14 and TRBJ1-2; the D is unclear. The CDR3 covers 13 residues. V lost 0 bases to trimming and J lost 8 bases, with 10 bases between them. In germline, CDR1 is SGHDN, CDR2 FVKESK. Here the CDR3 reads CASSQERVGGYTF. CDR3 nucleotides: TGTGCCAGCAGCCAAGAGAGGGTTGGAGGCTACACCTTC.

The chain links TRBV11-2 to TRBJ1-2; D is perhaps TRBD1 (5 bases). CDR1 is SGHAT and CDR2 is FQNNGV in the germline V gene. CDR3 size: 15 residues. V lost 1 base, J lost 2 bases, and 11 bases lay in between. CDR3 sequence: CASSLAVAGNYGYTF. CDR3 coding DNA: TGTGCCAGCAGCTTAGCGGTGGCAGGGAACTATGGCTACACCTTC.

The V call is TRBV4-1, the J call TRBJ2-5; TRBD2 matches 12 bases. The CDR3 consists of 16 residues. The ends lost 4 bases at V and 2 bases at J; junction bases unmatched: 5. Germline V CDR1 and CDR2: MGHRA, YSYEKL. The CDR3 nucleotides are TGCGCCAGCAGCCGGCTAGCGGGAGGGAGGCAAGAGACCCAGTACTTC. Its protein is CASSRLAGGRQETQYF.

The sample holds a few counts of this clone. CDR3 in amino acids: CASKDDRVTEAFF. The CDR3 region has the DNA TGTGCCAGTAAAGATGACAGGGTCACTGAAGCTTTCTTT. V gene TRBV19 combines with J gene TRBJ1-1; 7 bases are a match to TRBD1. Germline loops: CDR1 LNHDA, CDR2 SQIVND (reference sequence). The CDR3 length is 13 residues. With V trimmed by 7 bases and J by 4 bases, 6 bases remained unmatched.

The chain combines TRBV6-1 with TRBJ2-3, with D perhaps matching TRBD2 (6 bases). V was trimmed by 11 bases and J by 1 base, leaving 13 bases between them. The CDR3 length is 13 residues. Germline V gene sequence: CDR1 MNHNS, CDR2 SASEGT. The CDR3 loop is CAGRGAGTDTQYF. CDR3 in DNA: TGTGCCGGGCGCGGGGCGGGCACAGATACGCAGTATTTT.

This rearrangement joins TRBV9 to TRBJ1-1, with TRBD1 matching 8 bases. V trimming: 0 bases; J trimming: 11 bases; junction bases outside the gene matches: 12. Germline CDR1 reads SGDLS; CDR2 reads YYNGEE. The CDR3 consists of 15 residues. The CDR3 sequence: CASSVAGGTGKEAFF. As DNA, the CDR3 is TGTGCCAGCAGCGTAGCTGGAGGGACAGGAAAGGAGGCTTTCTTT.

This clone was observed a single time. This chain connects TRBV2 to TRBJ1-1, with D maybe TRBD1 (5 bases). The V and J ends lost 6 bases and 5 bases respectively, with 13 bases between them. The CDR3 is 13 residues long. Germline V gene data show CDR1 as SNHLY and CDR2 as FYNNEI. The DNA for the CDR3 is TGTGCCAGCAGCGGGGGGGGGAGGACTGAAGCTTTCTTT. As protein: CASSGGGRTEAFF.

This clone has only one observation. The V gene is TRBV2, the J gene TRBJ2-7; 11 nucleotides agree with TRBD2. CDR1 and CDR2 (germline): SNHLY, FYNNEI. The CDR3 loop spans 17 amino acids. The V gene end was trimmed by 5 bases and the J gene end by 3 bases; junction bases not matched to a gene: 12. This CDR3 is CASSPSLTSGGYYEQYF. The CDR3 region has the DNA TGTGCCAGCAGTCCGTCACTTACTAGCGGGGGATACTACGAGCAGTACTTC. Full variable domain (remainder filled in from reference TRBV2 and TRBJ2-7): EPEVTQTPSHQVTQMGQEVILRCVPISNHLYFYWYRQILGQKVEFLVSFYNNEISEKSEIFDDQFSVERPDGSNFTLKIRSTKLEDSAMYFCASSPSLTSGGYYEQYFGPGTRLTVT.

The rearrangement joins TRBV19 to TRBJ1-3; D gene unclear. Trimming cost V 6 bases and J 8 bases, with 14 bases left between them. The CDR3 has 13 amino acids. From germline, CDR1 is LNHDA and CDR2 SQIVND (reference sequence). The CDR3 reads CASRLGQRDTIYF. The CDR3 DNA reads as TGTGCCAGTAGGCTGGGCCAGCGGGACACCATATATTTT.